Listed below are T cell receptor beta chains from one sample, sequenced in a study of blood T cell repertoires in COVID-19. Some clones are missing from TCRdb's copy, which holds only in-frame ones; the method was immunoSEQ multiplex PCR. The table lists about 49,000 clones, roughly four fifths of them singletons, with about 2.9% in the top ten. The sequenced sample consisted of peripheral blood. The receptors here all came from a woman aged 55-75 years with acute or convalescent COVID-19. CDR3s include the opening cysteine and the closing phenylalanine or tryptophan. The order of the fields is V gene, D gene, J gene, clone size, CDR3 DNA, CDR3 protein. D genes are given only for firm matches. Clone size is given for some rows only: seen once, a few or many times, or a class if the clone is expanded.

TRBV7-9	.	TRBJ1-2	.	TGTGCCAGCAGCCAGAGGGTAGGCGATGGCTACACCTTC	CASSQRVGDGYTF
TRBV29-1	.	TRBJ2-1	.	TGCAGCGTTGAAAGCCAGACAAACAATGAGCAGTTCTTC	CSVESQTNNEQFF
TRBV14	.	TRBJ2-5	.	TGTGCCAGCAGCCAAGATCGAGTAAACCAAGAGACCCAGTACTTC	CASSQDRVNQETQYF
TRBV5-6	.	TRBJ1-2	once	TGTGCCAGCAGCTTGCCTGGGCCCAGGGGACACTATGGCTACACCTTC	CASSLPGPRGHYGYTF
TRBV14	.	TRBJ1-2	.	TGTGCCAGCAGCCAAGGGTATTTTAGACAACGCCAGGATGGCTACACCTTC	CASSQGYFRQRQDGYTF
TRBV2	.	TRBJ2-1	.	TGTGCCAGCAACCGGGAGAGTTACAATGAGCAGTTCTTC	CASNRESYNEQFF
TRBV28	TRBD1	TRBJ1-2	.	TGTGCCAGCACCCCCGGGACAGGGAACTATGGCTACACCTTC	CASTPGTGNYGYTF
TRBV18	.	TRBJ1-1	few	TGTGCCAGCTCACTGTCTCAGCGGAACACTGAAGCTTTCTTT	CASSLSQRNTEAFF
TRBV7-6	TRBD2	TRBJ2-1	once	TGTGCCAGCAGCTCCGGAGCCGGGAGGGCCCCCGAGCAGTTCTTC	CASSSGAGRAPEQFF
TRBV5-1	.	TRBJ1-4	once	TGCGCCAGCAGCTCCGGTAGGGCAGGGGTAGAGGGACTGTTTTTT	CASSSGRAGVEGLFF
TRBV5-1	.	TRBJ1-1	.	TGCGCCAGCAGACCCGAAACAGGGTCGGGGGGCACTGAAGCTTTCTTT	CASRPETGSGGTEAFF
TRBV7-8	.	TRBJ1-1	.	TGTGCCAGCAGCTTAGGCAGGGTCCCTGAAGCTTTCTTT	CASSLGRVPEAFF
TRBV29-1	TRBD2	TRBJ2-1	.	TGCAGCGTTGAACAGTTGAGCGGGGGAGCCTATGAGCAGTTCTTC	CSVEQLSGGAYEQFF
TRBV27	TRBD1	TRBJ1-6	once	TGTGCCAGCTCCGGGACAGTGTATTCACCCCTCCACTTT	CASSGTVYSPLHF
TRBV7-2	.	TRBJ1-5	.	TGTGCCAGCAGCTTAACGGGGGGTAGCAATCAGCCCCAGCATTTT	CASSLTGGSNQPQHF
TRBV15	TRBD2	TRBJ2-5	.	TGTGCCACCAGCGCAGGTAGCGGGGGGGCCTTGACCCAGTACTTC	CATSAGSGGALTQYF
TRBV7-9	.	TRBJ2-5	once	TGTGCCAGCAGCGCGGGCCAAGGAGGGCGAGAGACCCAGTACTTC	CASSAGQGGRETQYF
TRBV5-5	.	TRBJ1-1	.	TGTGCCAGCAGCTTGACGGGCACAGGGGCTTTCTTT	CASSLTGTGAFF
TRBV10-3	TRBD2	TRBJ2-5	.	TGTGCCATCGGGGTCGAACTAGCGGGGGGCAGGACCCAGTACTTC	CAIGVELAGGRTQYF
TRBV5-8	.	TRBJ2-5	.	TGTGCCAGCAGCCGAGCACCGGGAGCACAAGAGACCCAGTACTTC	CASSRAPGAQETQYF
TRBV13	TRBD2	TRBJ2-1	.	TGTGCCAGCAGCTTCATAAAAACAATCACGGGGCGGGAGAGTGAGCAGTTCTTC	CASSFIKTITGRESEQFF
TRBV19	TRBD2	TRBJ2-2	.	TGTGCCAGTAGAACCCAGGGGGGCCTAGCGGGGATCTTCCCCGGGGAGCTGTTTTTT	CASRTQGGLAGIFPGELFF
TRBV11-2	.	TRBJ1-1	.	TGTGCCAGCAGCTTAGATAGACTGGCAGGGGAAGCTTTCTTT	CASSLDRLAGEAFF
TRBV7-2	TRBD1	TRBJ1-5	.	TGTGCCAGCAGCTTGGGGGACAGGGGAGTTGGTCAGCCCCAGCATTTT	CASSLGDRGVGQPQHF
TRBV6-1	.	TRBJ2-2	.	TGTGCCAGCAGTGAAAGGCAGGGGAGATCCGGGGAGCTGTTTTTT	CASSERQGRSGELFF
TRBV2	.	TRBJ2-4	.	TGTGCCAGCAATACGGGGCGGGGGCGCGGCTCCAAAAACATTCAGTACTTC	CASNTGRGRGSKNIQYF
TRBV5-1	TRBD1	TRBJ1-1	.	TGCGCCAGCAGCTTGATGGGACAGGCGAACACTGAAGCTTTCTTT	CASSLMGQANTEAFF
TRBV18	.	TRBJ2-5	.	TGTGCCAGCTCAGGGGGCGTTGAGGAGACCCAGTACTTC	CASSGGVEETQYF
TRBV28	.	TRBJ1-4	.	TGTGCCAGCAGTTTATTAGGGTTACTTAAGGGAGAACTGTTTTTT	CASSLLGLLKGELFF
TRBV6-5	.	TRBJ2-7	.	TGTGCCAGCAGTTACTCGATCATGGCAGGGGTCAACGAGCAGTACTTC	CASSYSIMAGVNEQYF
TRBV4-2	TRBD1	TRBJ1-2	.	TGTGCCAGCAGCGCCCAAGACAGGGAAGAGGGCTACACCTTC	CASSAQDREEGYTF